Listed below are T cell receptor beta chains from one sample, sequenced in a study of blood T cell repertoires in COVID-19. Clones were sequenced by immunoSEQ multiplex PCR, and TCRdb holds only the in-frame ones, with some missing. The data hold around 200,000 clones, with roughly nine tenths observed a single time. Sequences were obtained from PBMCs or T cells enriched from blood (not recorded which). These receptors were taken from a woman between 45 and 60 years old in a cohort exposed to, infected with or recovered from COVID-19 (not recorded which). The CDR3 runs from the conserved cysteine through the conserved F or W. The D gene is left open where the match is weak. Size tells how often a clone was seen (once, few, many) or the class of an expanded clone, and some rows leave it out.

j_gene	v_gene	abundance	d_gene	CDR3nt	CDR3aa
TRBJ2-7	TRBV19	NA	TRBD1	TGTGCCAGTAGTATCACGGGACAGGGAGGTTACGAGCAGTACTTC	CASSITGQGGYEQYF
TRBJ1-6	TRBV9	NA	NA	TGTGCCAGCAGCGTAGATGCGGTAAACTATAATTCACCCCTCCACTTT	CASSVDAVNYNSPLHF
TRBJ2-2	TRBV28	NA	TRBD1	TGTGCCTTAAAAGGACAGGGGGACGGGGAGCTGTTTTTT	CALKGQGDGELFF
TRBJ1-5	TRBV5-1	once	NA	TGCGCCAGCAGCGTACAGGGTCCGCAGCCCCAGCATTTT	CASSVQGPQPQHF
TRBJ2-6	TRBV5-8	once	TRBD1	TGTGCCAGCAGCCGGAGCCGGGACAGCAACGTCCTGACTTTC	CASSRSRDSNVLTF
TRBJ2-6	TRBV5-1	NA	NA	TGCGCCAGCAGCCGACTCAGCTCTGGGGCCAACGTCCTGACTTTC	CASSRLSSGANVLTF
TRBJ1-2	TRBV12-5	NA	NA	TGTGCTAGTGGCCCGGACAGCCGGCTCTATGGCTACACCTTC	CASGPDSRLYGYTF
TRBJ2-1	TRBV7-2	NA	NA	TGTGCCAGCAGCTTACCTAGCGTCAAAAATGAGCAGTTCTTC	CASSLPSVKNEQFF
TRBJ1-1	TRBV27	NA	TRBD1	TGTGCCAGCAGGCCCCGTGACAGGGGTACTTACACTGAAGCTTTCTTT	CASRPRDRGTYTEAFF
TRBJ1-3	TRBV3-1/TRBV3-2	NA	NA	TGTGCCAGCAGCGCGGGGGCCCCTGGAAACACCATATATTTT	CASSAGAPGNTIYF
TRBJ1-1	TRBV6-2/TRBV6-3	NA	TRBD1	TGTGCCAGCAGTAGTGACAGGGGGACTGAAGCTTTCTTT	CASSSDRGTEAFF
TRBJ1-5	TRBV6-5	once	TRBD1	TGTGCCAGCAATACAAGGGGGCAGAGGAATCAGCCCCAGCATTTT	CASNTRGQRNQPQHF
TRBJ2-7	TRBV30	NA	TRBD1	TGTGCCTGGGTGGGGGACAGCTCCTACGAGCAGTACTTC	CAWVGDSSYEQYF
TRBJ2-2	TRBV7-3	NA	NA	TGTGCCAGCAGCTTAACGGCCGGACAGACGAGGGCCGGGGAGCTGTTTTTT	CASSLTAGQTRAGELFF
TRBJ2-5	TRBV4-3	NA	TRBD1	TGCGCCAGCAGCCAAGAGGCAGGGGGCTGGGAGACCCAGTACTTC	CASSQEAGGWETQYF